Shown below are 13 T cell receptor beta chains from a single sample sequenced in a study of control samples from healthy donors and cancer patients. Assay used: immunoSEQ multiplex PCR; TCRdb lists only in-frame clones, some missing. Here the sample spans some 150,000 clones, over 90% being singletons. Sequencing used blood. These receptor sequences come from a man between 50 and 59 years old in good health.

The CDR3 sequence is CASSYGLGGETQYF. CDR3 sequence (DNA): TGTGCCAGCAGTTACGGTTTGGGGGGAGAGACCCAGTACTTC. The gene calls are TRBV6-5 and TRBJ2-5; perhaps TRBD2 as D (6 bases). CDR3 length: 14 residues. Germline CDR1 is MNHEY and CDR2 is SVGAGI. V lost 2 bases and J 4 bases, leaving 11 bases between the germline ends.

This rearrangement joins TRBV14 to TRBJ1-4; no reliable D call. V was clipped by 2 bases and J by 8 bases, with 9 bases between them. Germline assignment: CDR1 SGHDN and CDR2 FVKESK. CDR3 length equals 13 residues. CDR3 nucleotide sequence: TGTGCCAGCAGCCAAAATGGGAAGGAAAAACTGTTTTTT. This gives the protein CASSQNGKEKLFF.

The chain uses TRBV28 and TRBJ2-1; no definite D call. Between the trimmed V and J ends, which lost 2 bases and 1 base, there was a span of 6 bases. From germline, CDR1 is MDHEN and CDR2 SYDVKM. The CDR3 contains 14 residues. In DNA form, the CDR3 reads TGTGCCAGCAGTTTAGGTGGATCCTACAATGAGCAGTTCTTC. Translation: CASSLGGSYNEQFF. Drawing the rest from reference TRBV28 and TRBJ2-1, the complete variable domain is DVKVTQSSRYLVKRTGEKVFLECVQDMDHENMFWYRQDPGLGLRLIYFSYDVKMKEKGDIPEGYSVSREKKERFSLILESASTNQTSMYLCASSLGGSYNEQFFGPGTRLTVL.

The V gene is TRBV5-6, the J gene TRBJ1-4, with D possibly matching TRBD1 (5 bases). This CDR3 spans 13 amino acids. V dropped 0 bases and J dropped 7 bases, with 7 bases sitting between them. Germline V CDR1 and CDR2: SGHDT, YYEEEE. The CDR3 is CASSLGGAEKLFF. In DNA, the CDR3 is TGTGCCAGCAGCTTGGGAGGGGCTGAAAAACTGTTTTTT.

V is TRBV28 and J is TRBJ1-2, with unresolved D. The CDR3 covers 11 residues. Trimming pared 11 bases from V and 2 bases from J, leaving 9 bases between. Per the germline V gene, CDR1 is MDHEN and CDR2 is SYDVKM. CDR3 loop: CAAGANYGYTF. In DNA, the CDR3 is TGTGCCGCAGGTGCCAACTATGGCTACACCTTC.

The V gene is TRBV5-6, the J gene TRBJ1-1; D is unclear. This CDR3 has 11 amino acids. Trimming removed 0 bases at V and 8 bases at J, with 5 bases between. The germline gives CDR1 SGHDT, CDR2 YYEEEE. DNA for the CDR3: TGTGCCAGCAGCTTGGCCGGGGAAGCTTTCTTT. It yields the protein CASSLAGEAFF.

The rearrangement links TRBV11-2 to TRBJ1-4; D is undetermined. V was trimmed by 1 base and J by 7 bases, leaving 16 bases between them. Germline CDR1 and CDR2: SGHAT and FQNNGV. The CDR3 consists of 16 residues. The CDR3 reads CASSLVSGRGSEKLFF. The CDR3 DNA sequence: TGTGCCAGCAGCTTAGTGAGTGGTCGTGGGAGTGAAAAACTGTTTTTT.

This chain joins TRBV5-4 and TRBJ1-1; the D is unclear. There are 11 residues in the CDR3. V lost 1 base and J lost 4, with 2 bases in between. The germline gives CDR1 SGHNT, CDR2 YYREEE (reference sequence). CDR3 nucleotide sequence: TGTGCCAGCAGCTTGAGCACTGAAGCTTTCTTT. Residues: CASSLSTEAFF.

This chain joins TRBV10-2 and TRBJ2-7; 8 positions match TRBD1. CDR1 and CDR2 from the germline V gene are WSHSY and SAAADI. This CDR3 spans 15 amino acids. V gave up 9 bases and J gave up 3 bases; unmatched junction bases: 13. The CDR3 nucleotides are TGCGCCAGAAAACCGGGACAGGTAAATTTCTACGAGCAGTACTTC. Protein: CARKPGQVNFYEQYF.

The chain uses TRBV6-5 and TRBJ2-7, with D possibly being TRBD1 (7 bases). There are 13 residues in the CDR3. Germline V gene data show CDR1 as MNHEY and CDR2 as SVGAGI. V gave up 11 bases and J gave up 3 bases, with 17 bases separating them. The CDR3 DNA reads TGTGCCTTACGGGGGACAGCCGACTACGAGCAGTACTTC. This sequence encodes CALRGTADYEQYF.

The J gene is TRBJ2-1, the V gene TRBV28, with D unclear. Trimming took 3 bases from V and 3 from J, leaving 3 bases between them. Germline lookup yields CDR1 MDHEN and CDR2 SYDVKM. This CDR3 spans 12 amino acids. The chain's CDR3 is CASSFNYNEQFF. The CDR3 DNA follows: TGTGCCAGCAGTTTTAACTACAATGAGCAGTTCTTC.

The chain carries TRBV28 and TRBJ2-5; 7 bases agree with TRBD1. The CDR3 sequence is 13 residues long. Germline V gene lookup returns CDR1 MDHEN and CDR2 SYDVKM. J was trimmed by 3 bases and V by 6 bases; bases with no gene match: 4. The CDR3 sequence: CASSPGTEETQYF. CDR3 nucleotides: TGTGCCAGCAGCCCCGGGACAGAAGAGACCCAGTACTTC.

V gene TRBV14 combines with J gene TRBJ1-4; TRBD1 agrees at 7 bases. V was clipped by 0 bases and J by 7 bases; unmatched bases: 5. The CDR3 loop spans 15 amino acids. Germline V lookup: CDR1 SGHDN, CDR2 FVKESK. CDR3 nucleotide sequence: TGTGCCAGCAGCCAAGATAAGGGGGCCCGTGAAAAACTGTTTTTT. Residues: CASSQDKGAREKLFF.